This TCR beta chain was captured by sequencing in a study of T cell responses to AZD1222 COVID-19 vaccine. Overall study findings and caveats: Clonal diversity was possibly underestimated; the donors were predominantly white British and more often female. Every sample of the repertoires postdated the peak T cell response.

The CDR3 covers 13 residues. Trimming cost V 5 bases and J 3 bases; bases outside gene matches: 2. Pooled together were second doses at about 4 or about 12 weeks. TCRdb's table, derived via immunoSEQ multiplex PCR, lists solely in-frame clones and lacks some. The table includes approximately 100,000 clones, about 85% detected once. As regards this clone: Its antigen is not known.

The chain recombines TRBV12-3 or TRBV12-4 with TRBJ1-2, with TRBD1 matching 8 bases. The specimen was peripheral blood, collected 28 days after the second AZD1222 dose. This sequence originates from an adult who received the AZD1222 COVID-19 vaccine. DNA of the CDR3: TGTGCCAGCAGTCCGACAGGGGACTATGGCTACACCTTC. Its protein is CASSPTGDYGYTF.